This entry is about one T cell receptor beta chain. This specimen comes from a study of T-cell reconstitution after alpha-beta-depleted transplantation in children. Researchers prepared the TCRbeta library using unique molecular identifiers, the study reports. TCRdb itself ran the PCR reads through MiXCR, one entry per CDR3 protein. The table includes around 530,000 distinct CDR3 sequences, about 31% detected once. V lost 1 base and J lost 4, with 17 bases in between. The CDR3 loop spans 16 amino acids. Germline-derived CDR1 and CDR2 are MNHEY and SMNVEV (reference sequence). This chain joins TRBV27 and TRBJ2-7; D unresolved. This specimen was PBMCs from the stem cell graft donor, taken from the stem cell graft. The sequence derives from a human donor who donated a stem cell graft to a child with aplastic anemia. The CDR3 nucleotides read TGTGCCAGCAGTTTATATTACAGCGTCAAGCCTTACGAGCAGTACTTC. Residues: CASSLYYSVKPYEQYF.